One and the same sample provided the 28 T cell receptor beta chains below, sequenced in a study of cytomegalovirus exposure and HLA in healthy donors. The PCR was carried out with 60 Vbeta primers and 13 Jbeta primers. This table comes from immunoSEQ multiplex PCR, and its TCRdb copy is limited to in-frame clones, with some not included. The sample yields about 150,000 clones, roughly 70% seen once. Sequencing input: PBMCs. These receptors originate from a man aged 25-45 years in good health and CMV-seronegative.

This rearrangement joins TRBV11-2 to TRBJ2-7, with D unclear. Germline CDR1 is SGHAT and CDR2 is FQNNGV. There are 15 residues in the CDR3. V was trimmed by 1 base and J by 2 bases, leaving 12 bases between them. CDR3 in amino acids: CASSLAGTQAYEQYF. The CDR3, as DNA: TGTGCCAGCAGCTTAGCTGGCACTCAGGCCTACGAGCAGTACTTC.

This clone was recorded at least ten times. This sequence joins TRBV5-1 and TRBJ2-7; 11 bases align to TRBD1. The germline CDR1 and CDR2 sequences are SGHRS and YFSETQ. Trimming removed 0 bases from V and 11 bases from J; junction bases left unmatched: 10. CDR3 length equals 15 residues. CDR3 protein: CASSLGGQGDPQEYF. The CDR3 DNA sequence: TGCGCCAGCAGCTTGGGGGGACAGGGGGACCCCCAGGAGTACTTC.

J is TRBJ1-2 and V is TRBV28; no clear D gene. Trimming cost V 8 bases and J 2 bases, with 9 bases left between them. CDR1 is MDHEN, CDR2 SYDVKM, per germline. The CDR3 sequence is 12 residues long. The CDR3 DNA reads TGTGCCAGCCACGACATGAACTATGGCTACACCTTC. Its translation: CASHDMNYGYTF.

The chain links TRBV2 to TRBJ1-4, with D uncertain. There are 13 residues in the CDR3. Germline V lookup: CDR1 SNHLY, CDR2 FYNNEI. Trimming left V 6 bases short and J 4 bases short, with 9 bases between. DNA for the CDR3: TGTGCCAGCAGAAAGGACTATAATGAAAAACTGTTTTTT. Protein sequence: CASRKDYNEKLFF.

Note on this clone: In the same sample, other DNA sequences code for this CDR3. The rearrangement links TRBV9 to TRBJ2-1, with D uncertain. The germline CDR1 and CDR2 sequences are SGDLS and YYNGEE. Trimming removed 1 base at V and 0 bases at J, with 5 bases between. The CDR3 covers 14 residues. CDR3 in amino acids: CASSVSGSYNEQFF. The CDR3 DNA is TGTGCCAGCAGCGTATCAGGCTCCTACAATGAGCAGTTCTTC.

The DNA of the CDR3 is TGTGCCAGCAGCTTGTACAGTATGGGGCAGTTCTTC. It is translated as CASSLYSMGQFF. The V call is TRBV5-6, the J call TRBJ2-1; D remains ambiguous. Trimming removed 1 base at V and 12 bases at J, with 11 bases between. Looked up from germline, CDR1 is SGHDT and CDR2 is YYEEEE. The CDR3 extends over 12 amino acids.

V gene TRBV27 combines with J gene TRBJ2-2, with D possibly TRBD2 on 5 matching bases. Trimming took 2 bases from V and 6 from J, leaving 13 bases between them. Germline assignment: CDR1 MNHEY and CDR2 SMNVEV (reference sequence). The CDR3 loop spans 15 amino acids. CDR3 sequence (DNA): TGTGCCAGCAGTTTAGGACTTTTTGAGGCCGGGGAGCTGTTTTTT. Its translation: CASSLGLFEAGELFF.

This rearrangement joins TRBV9 to TRBJ1-1; TRBD1 is a possible D gene (5 bases). V was clipped by 0 bases and J by 1 base, with 10 bases between them. In germline, CDR1 is SGDLS, CDR2 YYNGEE. The CDR3 spans 15 residues. CDR3 residues: CASSVGIGGNTEAFF. The DNA of the CDR3 is TGTGCCAGCAGCGTAGGTATCGGGGGGAACACTGAAGCTTTCTTT.

This clone has just a few counts. The V call is TRBV30, the J call TRBJ2-6; 8 bases line up with TRBD1. Germline V gene lookup returns CDR1 GTSNPN and CDR2 SVGIG (reference sequence). V trimming: 7 bases; J trimming: 1 base; junction bases outside the gene matches: 6. The CDR3 is 15 residues long. The CDR3, as DNA: TGTGCCTCATACAGGGGGAGGTCTGGGGCCAACGTCCTGACTTTC. The encoded protein is CASYRGRSGANVLTF.

J is TRBJ2-7 and V is TRBV27, with TRBD1 matching over 7 bases. Trimming removed 5 bases from V and 2 bases from J; junction bases left unmatched: 9. There are 15 residues in the CDR3. Germline CDR1 reads MNHEY; CDR2 reads SMNVEV (reference sequence). Here the CDR3 DNA reads TGTGCCAGCAGTCGAGACAGGGTAGGCCCCTACGAGCAGTACTTC. Translated, it gives CASSRDRVGPYEQYF.

The CDR3 reads CASSFFGLGPENIQYF. The CDR3 DNA reads TGCGCCAGCAGCTTCTTCGGTCTAGGTCCTGAAAACATTCAGTACTTC. The gene calls are TRBV5-1 and TRBJ2-4; D unresolved. The V end lost 2 bases, the J end lost 5 bases, and 17 bases lay between the germline ends. The length of the CDR3 is 16 residues. Germline lookup yields CDR1 SGHRS and CDR2 YFSETQ.

This chain links TRBV5-6 with TRBJ1-6; TRBD1 agrees at 7 bases. Looked up from germline, CDR1 is SGHDT and CDR2 is YYEEEE. The junction had 5 bases not matched to a gene; V was cut back by 0 bases and J by 8 bases. This CDR3 spans 15 amino acids. For the CDR3, the DNA is TGTGCCAGCAGCTTGGGGAGGGGGCGCGATTCACCCCTCCACTTT. Translating gives CASSLGRGRDSPLHF.

The chain is built from TRBV5-1 and TRBJ2-7, with D unresolved. Trimming shortened V by 0 bases and J by 5 bases, and 12 bases separated the two germline ends. Germline CDR1 and CDR2: SGHRS and YFSETQ. The CDR3 runs to 14 residues. DNA of the CDR3: TGCGCCAGCAGCTTGGACGCGACATCCAACGAGCAGTACTTC. Translation gives CASSLDATSNEQYF.

This clone was picked up a small number of times. The J gene is TRBJ2-3, the V gene TRBV5-1, with TRBD2 as a possible D gene (6 bases). CDR3 length: 16 residues. CDR1 and CDR2 (germline): SGHRS, YFSETQ. Trimming shortened V by 4 bases and J by 5 bases, and 20 bases separated the two germline ends. The CDR3 region has the DNA TGCGCCAGCAGCCCCGGTAGTCTAGCGTTGGTAGATACGCAGTATTTT. Translating it yields CASSPGSLALVDTQYF.

The V call is TRBV27, the J call TRBJ2-7; 10 bases align to TRBD1. The germline V gene has CDR1 MNHEY and CDR2 SMNVEV (reference sequence). This CDR3 has 14 residues. The V and J ends lost 6 bases and 7 bases, in that order; junction bases with no gene match: 9. The DNA for the CDR3 is TGTGCCAGCAGCCGGGACAGGGGTTTACAGGAGCAGTACTTC. Its protein product is CASSRDRGLQEQYF.

The V gene is TRBV29-1, the J gene TRBJ2-1, with a tentative D call TRBD2 (6 bases). Germline CDR1 reads SQVTM; CDR2 reads ANQGSEA. Trimming pared 4 bases from V and 1 base from J, leaving 23 bases between. The length of the CDR3 is 18 residues. CDR3 sequence: CSVGRDRVSRESYNEQFF. The CDR3 DNA is TGCAGCGTTGGCCGGGACCGCGTTTCACGGGAGTCCTACAATGAGCAGTTCTTC.

This clone was picked up one time. This chain uses TRBV5-5 with TRBJ1-1, with a possible D match to TRBD1 (5 bases). V lost 1 base to trimming and J lost 5 bases, with 12 bases between them. Germline V gives CDR1 SGHKS, CDR2 YYEKEE (reference sequence). The CDR3 consists of 14 residues. This chain's CDR3 is CASSLWEGWTEAFF. The CDR3 DNA reads as TGTGCCAGCAGCTTGTGGGAGGGGTGGACTGAAGCTTTCTTT.

The chain links TRBV7-9 to TRBJ2-7; D is undetermined. The CDR3 covers 16 residues. Germline-derived CDR1 and CDR2 are SEHNR and FQNEAQ (reference sequence). V dropped 4 bases and J dropped 3 bases, with 19 bases sitting between them. CDR3 sequence (DNA): TGTGCCAGCAGCTCCCCCGCGTCTAACTCCCTCTACGAGCAGTACTTC. As protein: CASSSPASNSLYEQYF.

Points on this clone: The same CDR3 also results from other DNA sequences found in this sample. The chain couples TRBV5-1 to TRBJ2-5; perhaps TRBD2 as D (6 bases). CDR3 length: 14 residues. CDR1 is SGHRS and CDR2 is YFSETQ in the germline V gene. Trimming took 4 bases from V and 2 from J, leaving 12 bases between them. This chain's CDR3 is CASSPGSTQETQYF. CDR3 sequence (DNA): TGCGCCAGCAGCCCCGGGAGCACACAAGAGACCCAGTACTTC. Full variable domain (remainder filled in from reference TRBV5-1 and TRBJ2-5): KAGVTQTPRYLIKTRGQQVTLSCSPISGHRSVSWYQQTPGQGLQFLFEYFSETQRNKGNFPGRFSGRQFSNSRSEMNVSTLELGDSALYLCASSPGSTQETQYFGPGTRLLVL.

V and J are TRBV7-9 and TRBJ1-1; D perhaps matches TRBD1 (5 bases). Germline loops: CDR1 SEHNR, CDR2 FQNEAQ (reference sequence). Trimming removed 7 bases from V and 2 bases from J, with 17 bases in between. The CDR3 consists of 15 residues. CDR3 sequence: CASTPIWGDNTEAFF. The CDR3 bases are TGTGCCAGCACCCCGATCTGGGGGGATAACACTGAAGCTTTCTTT.

The chain combines TRBV28 with TRBJ2-5; TRBD1 aligns across 8 bases. The CDR3 is 14 amino acids. V trimming: 6 bases; J trimming: 5 bases; junction bases outside the gene matches: 8. The V gene's germline CDR1 is MDHEN and CDR2 SYDVKM. CDR3 in DNA: TGTGCCAGCAGCCCTTCAGGGGGCCGGGAGACCCAGTACTTC. Protein sequence: CASSPSGGRETQYF. Full variable domain (missing parts from reference TRBV28 and TRBJ2-5): DVKVTQSSRYLVKRTGEKVFLECVQDMDHENMFWYRQDPGLGLRLIYFSYDVKMKEKGDIPEGYSVSREKKERFSLILESASTNQTSMYLCASSPSGGRETQYFGPGTRLLVL.

This clone was seen a handful of times. J is TRBJ1-4 and V is TRBV5-1; the D gene is possibly TRBD1 (6 bases). The V end lost 4 bases, the J end lost 6 bases, and 19 bases lay between the germline ends. CDR3 length: 16 residues. Germline assignment: CDR1 SGHRS and CDR2 YFSETQ. CDR3 DNA sequence: TGCGCCAGCAGCGCTGGGGGGGCAGGGATTTATGAAAAACTGTTTTTT. Translation gives CASSAGGAGIYEKLFF.

The rearrangement links TRBV9 to TRBJ2-2, with TRBD1 as a possible D gene (6 bases). Germline-derived CDR1 and CDR2 are SGDLS and YYNGEE. The V gene lost 2 bases and the J gene lost 1 base, with 12 bases spanning the gap. The CDR3 covers 16 residues. CDR3 bases: TGTGCCAGCAGCGTGGACGGGACACTGAACACCGGGGAGCTGTTTTTT. Translated, it gives CASSVDGTLNTGELFF.

This chain connects TRBV2 to TRBJ2-7; D is undetermined. Per germline, CDR1 SNHLY and CDR2 FYNNEI. With 4 bases removed from V and 0 bases from J, the gap between germline ends came to 7 bases. The CDR3 is 13 amino acids. This CDR3 is CASSGASSYEQYF. CDR3 sequence (DNA): TGTGCCAGCAGTGGGGCCAGCTCCTACGAGCAGTACTTC.

The rearrangement uses TRBV6-5 and TRBJ2-7, with 8 positions matching TRBD1. Germline V gene data show CDR1 as MNHEY and CDR2 as SVGAGI. V was clipped by 8 bases and J by 2 bases; unmatched bases: 5. The CDR3 sequence is 13 residues long. The CDR3 is CASAGQGTYEQYF. CDR3 sequence (DNA): TGTGCCAGCGCCGGACAGGGAACCTACGAGCAGTACTTC.

The chain joins TRBV4-1 to TRBJ2-1; 11 bases are shared with TRBD2. This CDR3 spans 16 amino acids. The trim removed 4 bases at V and 4 bases at J, leaving 6 bases unmatched. Germline-derived CDR1 and CDR2 are MGHRA and YSYEKL. The CDR3 bases are TGCGCCAGCAGCCCAGTTCGGACTAGCGGGTACAATGAGCAGTTCTTC. Translating gives CASSPVRTSGYNEQFF.

This clone was recorded once. This chain uses TRBV10-1 with TRBJ1-1; 8 nucleotides align to TRBD1. CDR1 and CDR2 (germline): WNHNN, SYGVQD (reference sequence). Germline trimming cut 6 bases from V and 4 bases from J; bases unmatched to any gene: 4. The CDR3 runs 13 residues. DNA for the CDR3: TGCGCCAGCAGCGGACAGGGAAGCACTGAAGCTTTCTTT. This sequence encodes CASSGQGSTEAFF.

This chain links TRBV29-1 with TRBJ2-2; 11 nucleotides align to TRBD1. V trimming: 2 bases; J trimming: 7 bases; junction bases outside the gene matches: 9. CDR1 and CDR2 (germline): SQVTM, ANQGSEA. This CDR3 comprises 16 residues. This CDR3 reads CSVEWRDRGKDGELFF. Here the CDR3 DNA reads TGCAGCGTTGAATGGCGGGACAGGGGGAAGGACGGGGAGCTGTTTTTT.